Following are 30 T cell receptor beta chains from one sample sequenced in a study of cytomegalovirus exposure and HLA in healthy donors. This table comes from immunoSEQ multiplex PCR, and its TCRdb copy is limited to in-frame clones, with some not included. In the table there are about 190,000 clones, approximately 80% of which are singletons. The sample taken for sequencing was PBMCs. These receptors were obtained from a man aged 18 to 29 in good health and CMV-seropositive.

This chain uses TRBV27 with TRBJ2-7; 9 bases agree with TRBD1. This CDR3 is built from 15 residues. J lost 5 bases, V lost 4 bases, and 9 bases had no gene match. From germline, CDR1 is MNHEY and CDR2 SMNVEV (reference sequence). The CDR3 loop is CASSSPGTGYHEQYF. In DNA, the CDR3 is TGTGCCAGCAGTTCACCCGGGACAGGGTACCACGAGCAGTACTTC.

This chain connects TRBV6-5 to TRBJ2-5, with D possibly TRBD2 on 6 matching bases. The CDR3 length is 16 residues. The V end was cut by 1 base, the J end by 4 bases, with 16 bases between. CDR1 is MNHEY and CDR2 is SVGAGI in the germline V gene. CDR3 nucleotide sequence: TGTGCCAGCAGTTACTTAGACGGGAGTCTACTAGAGACCCAGTACTTC. It specifies CASSYLDGSLLETQYF.

The genes are TRBV28 and TRBJ1-2, with TRBD1 matching 12 bases. Germline-derived CDR1 and CDR2 are MDHEN and SYDVKM. After removal of 5 bases from V and 7 bases from J, the junction contained 14 bases not matched to a gene. The CDR3 is made up of 17 amino acids. The CDR3 loop reads CASSHKRDRGRWLGYTF. In nucleotides, the CDR3 is TGTGCCAGCAGTCACAAACGGGACAGGGGGCGGTGGCTTGGCTACACCTTC.

This chain uses TRBV6-5 with TRBJ2-2, with unresolved D. Germline V gene data show CDR1 as MNHEY and CDR2 as SVGAGI. The CDR3 sequence is 16 residues long. V lost 0 bases and J lost 5, with 13 bases in between. The CDR3 region has the DNA TGTGCCAGCAGTTACTCGGCAGGCGAAAGGACCGGGGAGCTGTTTTTT. Translating gives CASSYSAGERTGELFF.

The chain carries TRBV19 and TRBJ2-7, with D possibly TRBD1 on 6 matching bases. Trimming took 6 bases from V and 3 from J, leaving 12 bases between them. CDR1 and CDR2 (germline): LNHDA, SQIVND (reference sequence). CDR3 length: 13 amino acids. DNA of the CDR3: TGTGCCAGTAGCGGACAGACGTTCTACGAGCAGTACTTC. This translates into CASSGQTFYEQYF.

This clone was recorded a few times. This chain connects TRBV5-1 to TRBJ1-2; tentative D call: TRBD1 (5 bases). This CDR3 comprises 13 residues. Germline V gives CDR1 SGHRS, CDR2 YFSETQ. V lost 3 bases to trimming and J lost 4 bases, with 10 bases between them. The CDR3, as DNA: TGCGCCAGCAGCTCAACAGGTAGCTATGGCTACACCTTC. As protein: CASSSTGSYGYTF. Full variable domain (remainder filled in from reference TRBV5-1 and TRBJ1-2): KAGVTQTPRYLIKTRGQQVTLSCSPISGHRSVSWYQQTPGQGLQFLFEYFSETQRNKGNFPGRFSGRQFSNSRSEMNVSTLELGDSALYLCASSSTGSYGYTFGSGTRLTVV.

The V call is TRBV2, the J call TRBJ1-4, with 7 bases aligning to TRBD1. This CDR3 region has 15 residues. Germline V lookup: CDR1 SNHLY, CDR2 FYNNEI. The V gene end was trimmed by 3 bases and the J gene end by 5 bases; junction bases not matched to a gene: 6. As DNA, the CDR3 is TGTGCCAGCAGTGATCCACAGGGGAGCAATGAAAAACTGTTTTTT. Translated: CASSDPQGSNEKLFF.

This chain connects TRBV6-1 to TRBJ1-3; TRBD1 agrees at 8 bases. With V trimmed by 8 bases and J by 2 bases, 2 bases remained unmatched. The CDR3 length is 13 residues. CDR1 and CDR2 (germline): MNHNS, SASEGT. This CDR3 reads CASVDRAGNTIYF. In nucleotides, the CDR3 is TGTGCCAGCGTGGACAGGGCTGGAAACACCATATATTTT.

To note about this clone: This specimen includes other DNA sequences encoding the same CDR3. V gene TRBV4-2 combines with J gene TRBJ1-3, with D perhaps TRBD1 (6 bases). Trimming took 3 bases from V and 5 from J, leaving 14 bases between them. The V gene's germline CDR1 is LGHNA and CDR2 YNFKEQ. This CDR3 is 15 amino acids long. The CDR3 spells CASSQERGSRNTIYF. The CDR3 DNA sequence: TGTGCCAGCAGCCAGGAGAGGGGGTCTCGAAACACCATATATTTT.

The chain joins TRBV6-1 to TRBJ1-1, with 8 nucleotides matching TRBD1. CDR3 size: 18 residues. Per the germline V gene, CDR1 is MNHNS and CDR2 is SASEGT. J was trimmed by 5 bases and V by 2 bases; bases with no gene match: 16. CDR3 sequence: CASSELLYDRGTKTEAFF. Here the CDR3 DNA reads TGTGCCAGCAGTGAACTACTGTACGACAGGGGTACGAAGACTGAAGCTTTCTTT.

The chain carries TRBV4-1 and TRBJ2-7; TRBD1 agrees at 8 bases. This CDR3 contains 15 residues. Germline V gives CDR1 MGHRA, CDR2 YSYEKL. The V and J ends lost 2 bases and 4 bases, in that order; junction bases with no gene match: 7. The CDR3 spells CASSQFPGGKYEQYF. The CDR3 nucleotides are TGCGCCAGCAGCCAATTCCCAGGGGGCAAATACGAGCAGTACTTC.

The chain links TRBV2 to TRBJ2-1; TRBD2 agrees at 14 bases. Germline V CDR1 and CDR2: SNHLY, FYNNEI. With 7 bases clipped from V and 5 bases from J, the junction kept 4 bases outside the gene matches. The CDR3 has 15 residues. This CDR3 is CASTLGLAGDNEQFF. In nucleotides, the CDR3 is TGTGCCAGCACGCTGGGACTAGCGGGGGACAATGAGCAGTTCTTC.

V is TRBV5-1 and J is TRBJ2-3; D is perhaps TRBD2 (6 bases). V lost 0 bases to trimming and J lost 0 bases, with 11 bases between them. Per the germline V gene, CDR1 is SGHRS and CDR2 is YFSETQ. The CDR3 extends over 16 amino acids. In nucleotides, the CDR3 is TGCGCCAGCAGCTTGGGTCTAGGGACTAGCACAGATACGCAGTATTTT. It is translated as CASSLGLGTSTDTQYF.

This rearrangement joins TRBV6-6 to TRBJ2-5; D is ambiguous. This CDR3 contains 12 residues. V was cut by 2 bases and J by 3 bases, with 4 bases left in between. Germline values: CDR1 MNHNY, CDR2 SVGAGI (reference sequence). CDR3 coding DNA: TGTGCCAGCAGTTACCGAGAAGAGACCCAGTACTTC. Translated, it gives CASSYREETQYF.

This rearrangement joins TRBV7-6 to TRBJ2-3; perhaps TRBD2 as D (6 bases). CDR1 and CDR2 from the germline V gene are SGHVS and FNYEAQ. Between the trimmed V and J ends, which lost 6 bases and 5 bases, there was a span of 15 bases. The CDR3 is made up of 14 amino acids. CDR3 residues: CASSPTRGVDTQYF. Here the CDR3 DNA reads TGTGCCAGCAGTCCGACGCGGGGCGTAGATACGCAGTATTTT.

This sequence joins TRBV7-3 and TRBJ2-3, with D possibly matching TRBD2 (5 bases). Germline assignment: CDR1 SGHTA and CDR2 FQGTGA. V lost 1 base to trimming and J lost 0 bases, with 8 bases between them. The CDR3 consists of 15 residues. DNA for the CDR3: TGTGCCAGCAGCTTAAACCAGCGGAGCACAGATACGCAGTATTTT. The encoded protein is CASSLNQRSTDTQYF.

The chain uses TRBV7-2 and TRBJ1-3; no definite D call. Germline V gene data show CDR1 as SGHTA and CDR2 as FQGNSA. There are 15 residues in the CDR3. The germline V and J ends were trimmed by 1 base and 0 bases, with 7 bases remaining between them. CDR3 residues: CASSLGGSSGNTIYF. In DNA form, the CDR3 reads TGTGCCAGCAGCTTAGGCGGCAGCTCTGGAAACACCATATATTTT.

The V and J genes are TRBV11-2 and TRBJ2-1; 12 bases are shared with TRBD2. Germline CDR1 is SGHAT and CDR2 is FQNNGV. This CDR3 region has 16 residues. The trim removed 5 bases at V and 7 bases at J, leaving 9 bases unmatched. The DNA for the CDR3 is TGTGCCAGCAGCCACCGGGCTAGCGGGAGGGATAATGAGCAGTTCTTC. The encoded protein is CASSHRASGRDNEQFF.

This chain links TRBV5-1 with TRBJ2-5; the D gene is possibly TRBD2 (6 bases). The germline V gene has CDR1 SGHRS and CDR2 YFSETQ. The CDR3 is made up of 13 amino acids. The germline V and J ends were trimmed by 4 bases and 5 bases, with 12 bases remaining between them. The CDR3 DNA follows: TGCGCCAGCAGCCGGACGGGAGAGGAGACCCAGTACTTC. It is translated as CASSRTGEETQYF.

The chain combines TRBV11-1 with TRBJ1-5; D gene uncertain. The CDR3 extends over 13 amino acids. V shed 5 bases and J shed 4 bases, with 9 bases lying between them. The germline CDR1 and CDR2 sequences are SGHAT and FQDESV (reference sequence). CDR3 DNA sequence: TGTGCCAGCAGCCTGACAAGAAATCAGCCCCAGCATTTT. Translated: CASSLTRNQPQHF.

The chain has TRBV19 and TRBJ2-7, with 7 positions matching TRBD1. Germline V CDR1 and CDR2: LNHDA, SQIVND (reference sequence). CDR3 length: 14 amino acids. After removal of 6 bases from V and 1 base from J, the junction contained 6 bases not matched to a gene. Written as DNA, the CDR3 is TGTGCCAGTAGCTCGTACAGGGGATCCTACGAGCAGTACTTC. It encodes CASSSYRGSYEQYF. Full variable domain (outside the CDR3, taken from reference TRBV19 and TRBJ2-7): DGGITQSPKYLFRKEGQNVTLSCEQNLNHDAMYWYRQDPGQGLRLIYYSQIVNDFQKGDIAEGYSVSREKKESFPLTVTSAQKNPTAFYLCASSSYRGSYEQYFGPGTRLTVT.

The V call is TRBV4-2, the J call TRBJ1-3; D not resolved. Germline CDR1 is LGHNA and CDR2 is YNFKEQ. V was cut by 1 base and J by 3 bases, with 10 bases left in between. CDR3 length equals 15 residues. The DNA for the CDR3 is TGTGCCAGCAGCCAAGTAAGCGGTCATGGAAACACCATATATTTT. This codes for CASSQVSGHGNTIYF.

The chain carries TRBV6-5 and TRBJ2-7; TRBD2 matches at 13 bases. Trimming removed 5 bases from V and 9 bases from J; junction bases left unmatched: 10. Germline CDR1 and CDR2: MNHEY and SVGAGI. The CDR3 has 15 amino acids. The CDR3 loop reads CASSPPLAGGPAQYF. The CDR3 DNA reads TGTGCCAGCAGTCCCCCACTAGCGGGAGGGCCGGCGCAGTACTTC.

The chain has TRBV6-5 and TRBJ1-1; 7 nucleotides agree with TRBD1. The CDR3 length is 14 residues. CDR1 MNHEY and CDR2 SVGAGI come from the germline V gene. J lost 1 base, V lost 6 bases, and 5 bases had no gene match. CDR3 nucleotides: TGTGCCAGCAGGCCAGGGGGGACGAACACTGAAGCTTTCTTT. This gives the protein CASRPGGTNTEAFF.

The count of this clone is one. The chain links TRBV7-3 to TRBJ2-1, with no clear D. There are 13 residues in the CDR3. V was shortened by 5 bases and J by 5 bases, with 10 bases between the two germline ends. The germline CDR1 and CDR2 sequences are SGHTA and FQGTGA. CDR3 nucleotide sequence: TGTGCCAGCAGCCTCGGCGGCCACAATGAGCAGTTCTTC. Its translation: CASSLGGHNEQFF.

The rearrangement uses TRBV15 and TRBJ1-3; D is unclear. The CDR3 has 14 residues. Trimming removed 2 bases at V and 0 bases at J, with 5 bases between. The germline V gene has CDR1 LNHNV and CDR2 YYDKDF (reference sequence). CDR3: CATSRHSSGNTIYF. The CDR3 region has the DNA TGTGCCACCAGCAGACATAGCTCTGGAAACACCATATATTTT.

This chain joins TRBV28 and TRBJ2-7; no definite D call. This CDR3 is 16 amino acids long. Trimming cost V 3 bases and J 5 bases, with 20 bases left between them. Germline-derived CDR1 and CDR2 are MDHEN and SYDVKM. The CDR3 reads CASSFVVTRGSDEQYF. The CDR3 nucleotides read TGTGCCAGCAGTTTCGTAGTGACGCGCGGATCGGACGAGCAGTACTTC. Full variable domain (missing parts from reference TRBV28 and TRBJ2-7): DVKVTQSSRYLVKRTGEKVFLECVQDMDHENMFWYRQDPGLGLRLIYFSYDVKMKEKGDIPEGYSVSREKKERFSLILESASTNQTSMYLCASSFVVTRGSDEQYFGPGTRLTVT.

This clone was observed once. The chain has TRBV7-2 and TRBJ1-5, with no clear D. This CDR3 comprises 14 residues. In germline, CDR1 is SGHTA, CDR2 FQGNSA. The V and J ends lost 3 bases and 1 base respectively, with 7 bases between them. The CDR3 DNA follows: TGTGCCAGCAGCTTCGGTTCCAGCAATCAGCCCCAGCATTTT. This gives the protein CASSFGSSNQPQHF. Filled out from reference TRBV7-2 and TRBJ1-5, the complete variable domain reads GAGVSQSPSNKVTEKGKDVELRCDPISGHTALYWYRQSLGQGLEFLIYFQGNSAPDKSGLPSDRFSAERTGGSVSTLTIQRTQQEDSAVYLCASSFGSSNQPQHFGDGTRLSIL.

The V call is TRBV7-3, the J call TRBJ2-7; 8 bases are shared with TRBD2. V gave up 3 bases and J gave up 0 bases; unmatched junction bases: 4. The CDR3 length is 15 residues. The V gene's germline CDR1 is SGHTA and CDR2 FQGTGA. This CDR3 reads CASSLTSVTSYEQYF. DNA of the CDR3: TGTGCCAGCAGCTTGACTAGCGTAACCTCCTACGAGCAGTACTTC.

The chain has TRBV2 and TRBJ1-2; possible D gene TRBD1, 5 bases. V dropped 5 bases and J dropped 1 base, with 11 bases sitting between them. The CDR3 covers 14 residues. Germline values: CDR1 SNHLY, CDR2 FYNNEI. CDR3 bases: TGTGCCAGCAGTCCCAGGGCCTATAACTATGGCTACACCTTC. Its translation: CASSPRAYNYGYTF. The entire variable domain, with the rest obtained from reference TRBV2 and TRBJ1-2, is as follows: EPEVTQTPSHQVTQMGQEVILRCVPISNHLYFYWYRQILGQKVEFLVSFYNNEISEKSEIFDDQFSVERPDGSNFTLKIRSTKLEDSAMYFCASSPRAYNYGYTFGSGTRLTVV.